This T cell receptor beta chain is from a study of PD-1 blockade in classical Hodgkin lymphoma. All trial patients relapsed after autologous stem cell transplantation. Study-level points and caveats: Among the patients, those starting nivolumab under 1 year after ASCT were excluded.

Clones were sequenced by immunoSEQ multiplex PCR, and TCRdb holds only the in-frame ones, with some missing. The sample yields more than 140,000 clones, 78% seen once. As regards this clone: What it recognizes is unknown.

Germline lookup yields CDR1 SGHNT and CDR2 YYREEE (reference sequence). Trimming stripped 4 bases from V and 5 bases from J, with 21 bases between. CDR3 size: 16 residues. V usage is TRBV5-4 and J usage is TRBJ1-1; TRBD1 is a possible D gene (6 bases). The origin of this receptor is a human donor with classical Hodgkin lymphoma. Sequenced material: peripheral blood mononuclear cells (PBMCs), taken before the second cycle of nivolumab. The CDR3: CASSLGGRGAITEAFF. DNA of the CDR3: TGTGCCAGCAGCCTCGGGGGTCGGGGGGCGATAACTGAAGCTTTCTTT.